This T cell receptor beta chain originates from a study of cytomegalovirus exposure and HLA in healthy donors. The method was immunoSEQ multiplex PCR; TCRdb's version includes in-frame clones alone and lacks a portion of them. The profile covers 200,000 or so clones, with around 84% appearing a single time and about 7% taken by the ten largest. The CDR3 sequence is 14 residues long. Trimming took off 4 bases at V and 6 bases at J, with 15 bases between the two ends. Germline CDR1 reads SNHLY; CDR2 reads FYNNEI. The sequenced material came from PBMCs. This clonotype was obtained from a man aged 18 to 30 in good health and CMV-seropositive. This chain connects TRBV2 to TRBJ1-1, with a possible D match to TRBD1 (5 bases). CDR3 residues: CASSARNGGPEAFF. Here the CDR3 DNA reads TGTGCCAGCAGTGCGAGAAACGGGGGACCTGAAGCTTTCTTT.